The clone carrying this TCR beta chain has a handful of counts. Its antigen is unknown. The primer mix had 60 Vbeta and 13 Jbeta primers. Authors' analysis steps: The count from a later analysis was 70 million to 85 million unique TCR beta chains, approximately 9.9 million of them shared. TCRdb keeps only in-frame clones here, not all; method: immunoSEQ multiplex PCR. The D gene and trimming were derived from the DNA, and the V and J assignments and clone size from that table. The table lists 120,000 or so clones, about 8% of them singletons. Germline V gene lookup returns CDR1 SGDLS and CDR2 YYNGEE. The CDR3 extends over 14 amino acids. The V gene end was trimmed by 0 bases and the J gene end by 8 bases; junction bases not matched to a gene: 3. The source of the sample is a study of cytomegalovirus exposure and HLA in healthy donors. Study-wide results and limits: Published work reported that the classifier diagnosed cytomegalovirus status with high specificity and sensitivity. CMV antigen specificity of three CMV-associated chains was confirmed in vitro. Earlier analysis found most TCR beta V segments productive about 87% or about 30% of the time.

The material sequenced was PBMCs. V is TRBV9 and J is TRBJ1-4, with 8 bases matching TRBD1. This TCR was recovered from a woman between 40 and 50 years old in good health and CMV-seropositive. CDR3 region: CASSVGGQAEKLFF. DNA of the CDR3: TGTGCCAGCAGCGTAGGGGGACAGGCGGAAAAACTGTTTTTT.